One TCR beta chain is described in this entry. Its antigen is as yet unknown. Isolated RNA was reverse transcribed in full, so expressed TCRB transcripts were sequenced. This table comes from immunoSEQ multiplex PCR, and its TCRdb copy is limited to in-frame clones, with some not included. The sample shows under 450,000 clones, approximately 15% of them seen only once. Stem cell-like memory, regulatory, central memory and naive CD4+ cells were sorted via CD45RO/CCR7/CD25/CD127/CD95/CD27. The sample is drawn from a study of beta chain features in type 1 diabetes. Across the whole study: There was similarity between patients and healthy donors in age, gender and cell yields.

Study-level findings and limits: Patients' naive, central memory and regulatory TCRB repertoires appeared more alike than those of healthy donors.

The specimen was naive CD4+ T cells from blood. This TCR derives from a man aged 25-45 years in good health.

The CDR3 here is CALRTGDYGYTF. Written as DNA, the CDR3 is TGTGCCCTACGGACAGGGGACTATGGCTACACCTTC. The genes are TRBV10-3 and TRBJ1-2; 9 bases are shared with TRBD1. Germline V gene sequence: CDR1 ENHRY, CDR2 SYGVKD. The CDR3 is 12 amino acids. The V gene end was trimmed by 11 bases and the J gene end by 3 bases; junction bases not matched to a gene: 4.